The clone carrying this T cell receptor (beta chain) showed up many times. Its specificity is unknown. Trimming removed 6 bases from V and 5 bases from J; junction bases left unmatched: 5. The CDR3 consists of 14 residues. CDR1 and CDR2 (germline): MNHEY, SVGEGT. Primed by a sample-barcoded 5' primer and a J-beta primer mix, a second PCR proceeded for about 7 to 11 cycles. Via MiXCR, TCRdb re-called the 5' RACE reads, giving one row per CDR3 protein. The repertoire holds more than 800,000 distinct CDR3 sequences, under 30% seen once, with roughly a sixth in the top ten. The data belong to a study of blood T cells in healthy people across ages. Staff drew 9 to 10 milliliters of peripheral blood from each donor. Regarding the study as a whole: Older age coincided with a roughly linear decline in TCR beta diversity per million T cells. Versus aged donors, long-lived donors had higher diversity and more naive CD4+ cells.

This clonotype originated in an elderly woman in good health. The chain combines TRBV6-2 or TRBV6-3 with TRBJ2-3, with 10 bases identical to TRBD1. The sample consisted of blood. This CDR3 reads CASRRQGAKDTQYF. For the CDR3, the DNA is TGTGCCAGCAGAAGACAGGGGGCGAAAGATACGCAGTATTTT.